This entry describes one T cell receptor (beta chain). Its antigen is unknown. A read error may account for a junction end that differs from germline. This sample is drawn from a study of tumor and adjacent non-tumor tissue in lung cancer (dated by TCRdb to 2017 to 2018). About the full investigation: Of the cohort, eleven to twelve patients had adenocarcinoma, 2 had squamous cell carcinoma and 1 had small cell lung cancer. Among the approximately 15 patients, ages ranged from roughly 30 to 76 years, some 10 were men and 5 were women, and disease was TNM stage I to III. In total, sequencing yielded 95 million to 150 million productive TCRbeta reads, which works out to an average of around 4.2 million reads per sample. The study compared bulk TCRbeta repertoires from lung tumor tissue and matched distant non-tumor lung tissue of some 15 lung cancer patients. For each patient, one tumor sample and one normal lung sample were taken, giving approximately 29 paired specimens that underwent TCRbeta CDR3 sequencing. General study outcomes and caveats: TCR diversity was significantly higher in younger patients, and higher tumor TCR diversity was associated with shorter overall and disease-free survival. Because peripheral blood was not sequenced, the blood TCRbeta repertoires of the lung cancer patients in the study went unexamined. In normal lung, the top 100 clones accounted for a significantly larger cumulative share of the repertoire than in tumor tissue. Neither the sequencing platform nor unique molecular identifiers are named or mentioned anywhere in the methods. With only roughly 14 patients in the cohort, the authors noted that larger samples and more detailed clinical data are needed. Significantly higher TCR diversity (inverse Simpson) was observed in tumor tissue than in normal lung tissue (around 450 vs 150, P = 0.0075, Mann-Whitney U test).

Reading the germline V gene gives CDR1 MNHEY and CDR2 SVGEGT. The CDR3 has 17 amino acids, counting the end cysteine and phenylalanine. The sequence is cut down to CDR3 DNA, 51 bases in frame from base 1. Bulk unsorted tissue served as the source for RNA extraction, and RNA quality was assessed using a NanoDrop ND-1000 and an Agilent 2100. Donors were newly diagnosed lung cancer patients admitted for thoracic surgery in China between August and November 2014, without prior chemotherapy. The study excluded patients who had received radiotherapy or chemotherapy before or who had another cancer at the same time. Pieces of surgical tissue measuring about 1-2 cm3 were kept in RNAlater solution and held at -80 degrees C until needed. Receptor libraries were prepared by multiplex PCR. Sequencing relied on an Illumina HiSeq 2500. TCRbeta libraries were built by three rounds of nested PCR using primers (Table S4), following protocols modified from ARM-PCR. Before sequencing, PCR products of 200-500 bp were excised from the gel and purified with the QIAquick gel extraction kit. The original pipeline was this. Trimmomatic was used to clean the reads, FLASH merged the cleaned reads into complete CDR3 sequences, and MiTCR assigned the sequences to V(D)J germline segments. Clonal diversity was calculated as the inverse Simpson's index using VDJtools. In-frame sequences without a premature stop codon were defined as productive reads. The public reads were reprocessed in TCRdb via fastp at Q25 and MiXCR, keeping in-frame beta chains. Here each entry gathers all rows of one CDR3 protein and keeps the most common genes and DNA. The V and J calls shown here were made by TCRdb, not taken from the authors' results. This sample gives approximately 110,000 distinct CDR3 sequences in total; more than 60% of them show up just once. About 39% of the sample is taken by the ten largest.

What was sequenced was lung tumor tissue. The source is a woman aged 60-70 years with non-small cell lung cancer. Here the chain combines TRBV6-2 or TRBV6-3 and TRBJ2-1, and TRBD2 matches 8 of the central bases. The CDR3 protein sequence reads: CTSTSPVLAGRDNEQFF. In nucleotides, the sequence is TGTACCAGCACAAGTCCCGTTTTAGCGGGGAGGGACAATGAGCAGTTCTTC.